This T cell receptor (beta chain) was sequenced for a study of blood T cell repertoires in COVID-19 (TCRdb year 2020). Describing the broader study: Collaborator samples came from the United States, Italy and Spain and covered acute and convalescent phases of COVID-19. Subjects who had been exposed to COVID-19, were actively infected with it, or had recovered from it provided the deeply sampled blood TCRbeta repertoires that made up the dataset. HLA class I and class II types, where available, came from metadata supplied by the sample provider rather than from assay-based typing. The prospective study material was composed of cDNA or gDNA derived from T cells, B-cell-depleted T cells, or PBMCs. A de-identified subject ID, COVID-19 status, age in years and sex were almost always included in the sample metadata. Samples came from the ongoing ImmuneRACE study (first 160 participants) plus 1,254 subjects from 6 global collaborators. The repertoires were released in a freely available public database meant as a resource for research on the immune response to SARS-CoV-2.

Remarks on this clone: It lacks a known antigen. The input lacks base qualities; no much larger clone sits a single base away. This sample also contains other DNA sequences that code for the same CDR3.

One collaborating source in Seattle enrolled patients during active infection and followed them longitudinally through the course of disease. The collaborating institutions used their own protocols to collect whole blood in K2EDTA tubes. For TCRbeta analysis, collaborators shipped samples as frozen whole blood, isolated PBMCs, or DNA extracted from either of those sample types. What the research found in general, with its limitations: How much clinical and demographic metadata was included differed by source and by participant, and the metadata was provided uncurated.

Reading the germline V gene gives CDR1 MNHNS and CDR2 SASEGT. The CDR3 starts with the cysteine, ends with the phenylalanine, and has 15 residues. CDR3 DNA only is kept here, 45 bases in frame from base 1. V is pruned by 3 bases and J by 3 bases, leaving 4 bases of the junction without a gene match. TCRbeta CDR3 regions were amplified from genomic DNA using the immunoSEQ Assay, a bias-controlled multiplex PCR. Processing in the source paper ran as follows. Nucleated cell counts per sample were estimated from amplification of reference gene primers within the assay. To quantify the absolute abundance of each unique TCRbeta CDR3 rearrangement, sequence reads were collapsed and filtered. For each sample, productive Simpson clonality was calculated by taking the square root of Simpson's diversity index across productive rearrangements. The table comes from immuneACCESS by way of TCRdb, which keeps in-frame sequences with V and J called. Part of the clones is missing from these tables; in studies checked, under half for an unresolved V gene and the rest for unknown reasons. D and trimming come from the DNA, and the V and J calls and clone size come from that table. This sample has about 180,000 clones in its table, and 75% to 90% of those were observed once. Around 8% of the sample is in the top ten clones.

Recombination linked TRBV6-1 to TRBJ2-2, and 7 junctional nucleotides match TRBD2. This TCR came from a woman aged 70-85 years with COVID-19, enrolled during active disease. Sequencing was carried out using peripheral blood. The DNA reads TGTGCCAGCAGTGATCGGGGGAGGGACACCGGGGAGCTGTTTTTT. Translated, it reads CASSDRGRDTGELFF.